This paragraph reports one TCR beta chain. No antigen is known for it. Per-nucleotide qualities are absent, and no much larger clonotype sits a single base away. The CDR3 spans 14 residues, from the cysteine through the phenylalanine. Kept here is only the CDR3 DNA, which spans 42 bases and is read in frame from base 1. Sequences SNHLY (CDR1) and FYNNEI (CDR2) are obtained from the germline V gene. The junction shows trimming of 3 bases on V and 6 bases on J, plus 12 bases between the germline ends. The library was built by means of 5' RACE. Sequencing used an Illumina HiSeq 2500. A second PCR of roughly 6 to 11 cycles was performed with a sample-barcoded 5' primer and a J-beta primer mix. Each TCR beta cDNA molecule received a unique molecular identifier from a template-switch 5' adaptor carrying 12 random nucleotides. Each sample yielded at least 2.5 million CDR3-containing paired-end reads. First-strand cDNA synthesis was performed from all RNA using the Mint cDNA synthesis kit, with priming by a TRBC-specific oligonucleotide. All cDNA was treated with uracil-DNA glycosylase and then went through a first 18-cycle PCR with the universal primers M1SS and BC2_uni_R. The source study handled its data this way. Each sample was normalized by randomly selecting 1 million high-quality reads, each carrying a distinct molecular identifier. Instead of being binned into consensus sequences, reads with shared molecular identifiers were discarded. MiTCR, run with a Q25 quality threshold and the strictest error-elimination algorithm, handled CDR3 identification, clonotype clustering and error correction. A nonparametric unseen species model using Euler transformation provided a lower-bound estimate of total TCR beta diversity. TCRdb applied fastp at Q25 and MiXCR to the public reads, then kept only in-frame beta chains. Rows merge per CDR3 protein into single entries with the most common DNA and genes. The V and J calls come from TCRdb's annotation, not from the publication. The sample yields 600,000 to 900,000 distinct CDR3 sequences; 25% to 30% were counted once. The top ten clones comprise 3% of the sample.

Systemically healthy Caucasian individuals from Russia, some 38 in total and aged roughly 6 to 100 years, were included as donors. Around 10 milliliters of peripheral blood were drawn from each donor into EDTA-treated Vacutainer tubes. Ficoll-Paque density-gradient centrifugation was used to isolate PBMCs, with at least 7 million per sample. Trizol reagent was used to extract total RNA from the PBMCs, yielding at least 5.5 micrograms per sample. For every donor, flow cytometry on a PBMC aliquot measured the percentage of naive CD45RAhigh/CD27high T cells. This sample was taken from a study of blood T cells in healthy people across ages (dated by TCRdb to between 2015 and 2016). Context from the whole study: Template switching captured roughly one uniquely barcoded TCR beta cDNA molecule per two T cells in model experiments. Using deep sequencing normalized with unique cDNA molecular identifiers, the study measured how TCR beta repertoire diversity changes with age. Four age groups were formed from the donors: young (average 16 years), middle-aged (around 39), aged (approximately 60) and long-lived (roughly 81). The study analyzed two additional independent replicas of 1 million unique cDNA reads from the same blood draw for two donors, one aged 18 to 29 and one aged 80 or older.

Study-wide findings and limitations: The long-lived group showed more naive CD4+ T cells, fewer expanded clones and increased TCR diversity than the aged group, suggesting age selection. Because profiling used bulk unsorted PBMCs, naive and antigen-experienced compartments could not be compared conclusively. The percentage of naive T cells measured by flow cytometry correlated strongly with observed TCR beta diversity. Total diversity estimates from one million sequenced T cells were considered lower bounds and underestimates. Because donor CMV infection status was unknown, age-related changes in expanded clonotypes were potentially confounded. As age increased, observed TCR beta diversity per million T cells dropped in a roughly linear way, and a significant reduction was already evident by age around 41.

The data were also submitted as part of a second study, on T cells of mothers and their children. That second publication adds: Nine systemically healthy Caucasian individuals, comprising three mothers and their six children, were included as donors. cDNA synthesis consumed the entire amount of extracted RNA, loaded at 1.5 ug RNA in each 15 ul reaction. Sample barcodes and 2-4 random nucleotides were added via the M1S primer in the second PCR. Over 8.5 million TCR beta CDR3 reads were obtained for each mother, and 2.7 million or so reads were obtained for each child. Thymic selection shapes the output of TCR recombination in a similar way in related and unrelated pairs, and inherited differences have a minor effect. Related mother-child pairs always showed normalized repertoire overlap that was slightly higher than in unrelated mother-child pairs, though the difference was never significant. No persistent microchimeric T cell clones were detected, at a sensitivity of 90 to 100 clones per million clonotypes. Deep NGS was used in the study to compare the TCR beta repertoires of mothers and children and to look for features that separate related mother-child pairs from unrelated individuals. On average, the children were roughly 11 +/- 4 years old, while the mothers were about 40 +/- 4 years old. After adapter ligation was performed with NEBNext reagents, the libraries were sequenced on an Illumina HiSeq 2000 with 100+100 nt paired-end reads. To prevent cross-contamination, the mother and child libraries were prepared one month apart and sequenced in separate runs. For each donor, somewhere between roughly 450,000 and 2,200,000 distinct TCR beta clonotypes were identified. Naive TCR beta clonotypes were estimated from low-frequency clonotypes matched to each donor's FACS-determined naive share, without sorting.

The V and J genes are TRBV2 and TRBJ2-1; no D segment can be confidently identified. The receptor comes from a boy aged 5-17 years in good health. Sequencing was carried out using blood. The CDR3 reads CASSDQNSSNEQFF. Read as DNA, the sequence is TGTGCCAGCAGTGATCAGAACTCTTCCAATGAGCAGTTCTTC.